This TCR beta chain was sequenced in a study of cytomegalovirus exposure and HLA in healthy donors. About the study: Earlier sequencing of approximately 180 million T cells yielded around 100 million unique TCR beta sequences. The study, taken as a whole, reports: Indistinguishability led to the exclusion of some V segments, TRBV6-2 and TRBV6-3 included. There were some public TCRs occurring in many donors, but most TCR sequences were rare.

CDR1 is SGHRS and CDR2 is YFSETQ in the germline V gene. Trimming removed 4 bases from V and 2 bases from J, with 13 bases in between. The CDR3 is 15 amino acids. Primers: 60 Vbeta forward and 13 Jbeta reverse. Sequenced by immunoSEQ multiplex PCR; TCRdb stores in-frame clones only, minus some. The data contain 100,000 to 150,000 clones, roughly 80% of them singletons. About this clone: The target antigen is unknown.

Sequencing was carried out using PBMCs. The chain uses TRBV5-1 and TRBJ1-3, with TRBD1 as a possible D gene (6 bases). The sequence derives from a female donor in good health and CMV-seronegative. The CDR3 DNA is TGCGCCAGCAGCATACAGGGAAGTCCTGGAAACACCATATATTTT. This translates into CASSIQGSPGNTIYF.